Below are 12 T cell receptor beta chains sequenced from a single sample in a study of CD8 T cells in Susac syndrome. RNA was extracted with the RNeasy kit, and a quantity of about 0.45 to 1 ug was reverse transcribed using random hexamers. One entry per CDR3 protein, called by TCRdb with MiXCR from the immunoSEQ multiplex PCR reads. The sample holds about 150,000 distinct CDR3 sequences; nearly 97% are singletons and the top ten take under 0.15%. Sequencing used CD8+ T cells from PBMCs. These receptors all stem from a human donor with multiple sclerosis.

CDR3 coding DNA: TGTGCCAGCAGAGGACAGGGTGTAAGGGGGGCCAACGTCCTGACTTTC. This gives the protein CASRGQGVRGANVLTF. The V gene is TRBV27, the J gene TRBJ2-6; 8 bases are a match to TRBD1. Trimming took 6 bases from V and 4 from J; bases not matched to a gene: 8. This CDR3 is 16 amino acids long. The germline V gene encodes CDR1 MNHEY and CDR2 SMNVEV (reference sequence).

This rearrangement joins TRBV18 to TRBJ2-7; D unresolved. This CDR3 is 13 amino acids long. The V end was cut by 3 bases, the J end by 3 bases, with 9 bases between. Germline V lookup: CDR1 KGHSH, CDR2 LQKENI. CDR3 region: CASSPPISYEQYF. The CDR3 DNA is TGTGCCAGCTCACCCCCCATCAGCTACGAGCAGTACTTC.

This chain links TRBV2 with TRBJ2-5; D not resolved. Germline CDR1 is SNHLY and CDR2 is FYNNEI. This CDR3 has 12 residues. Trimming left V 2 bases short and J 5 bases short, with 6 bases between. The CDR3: CASSEPTETQYF. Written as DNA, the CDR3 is TGTGCCAGCAGTGAACCCACGGAGACCCAGTACTTC.

The CDR3 region has the DNA TGTGCCAGCAGTTTACGGGGTAACGCTGAAGCTTTCTTT. It yields the protein CASSLRGNAEAFF. The chain couples TRBV27 to TRBJ1-1; the D is unclear. Between the trimmed V and J ends, which lost 2 bases and 6 bases, there was a span of 10 bases. The CDR3 is 13 residues long. Germline loops: CDR1 MNHEY, CDR2 SMNVEV (reference sequence).

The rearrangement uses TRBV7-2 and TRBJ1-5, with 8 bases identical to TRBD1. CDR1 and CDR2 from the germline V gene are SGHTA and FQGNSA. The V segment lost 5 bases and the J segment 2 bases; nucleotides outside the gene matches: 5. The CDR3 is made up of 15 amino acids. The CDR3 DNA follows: TGTGCCAGCAGCCGACAGGGGCGAGGCAATCAGCCCCAGCATTTT. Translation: CASSRQGRGNQPQHF.

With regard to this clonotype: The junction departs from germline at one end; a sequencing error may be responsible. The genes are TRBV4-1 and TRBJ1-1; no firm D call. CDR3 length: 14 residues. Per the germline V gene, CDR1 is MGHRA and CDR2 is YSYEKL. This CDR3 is CASSQAGANTEAFF. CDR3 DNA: TGTGCCAGCAGCCAAGCGGGCGCGAACACTGAAGCTTTCTTT.

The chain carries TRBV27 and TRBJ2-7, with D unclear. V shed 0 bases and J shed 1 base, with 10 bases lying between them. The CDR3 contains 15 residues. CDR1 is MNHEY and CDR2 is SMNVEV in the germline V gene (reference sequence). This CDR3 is CASSLSGIRSYEQYF. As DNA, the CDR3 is TGTGCCAGCAGTTTATCAGGCATTAGGTCCTACGAGCAGTACTTC.

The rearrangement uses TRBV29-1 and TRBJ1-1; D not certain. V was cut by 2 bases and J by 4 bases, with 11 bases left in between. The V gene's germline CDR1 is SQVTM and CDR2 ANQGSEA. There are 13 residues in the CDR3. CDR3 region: CSVEFKGGTEAFF. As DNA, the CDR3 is TGCAGCGTTGAATTTAAGGGCGGCACTGAAGCTTTCTTT. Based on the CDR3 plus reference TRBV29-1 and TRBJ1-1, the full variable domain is SAVISQKPSRDICQRGTSLTIQCQVDSQVTMMFWYRQQPGQSLTLIATANQGSEATYESGFVIDKFPISRPNLTFSTLTVSNMSPEDSSIYLCSVEFKGGTEAFFGQGTRLTVV.

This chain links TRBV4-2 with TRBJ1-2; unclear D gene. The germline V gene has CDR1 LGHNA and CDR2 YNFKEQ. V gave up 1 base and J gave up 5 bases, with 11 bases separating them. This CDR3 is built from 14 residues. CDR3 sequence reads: CASSQVETLYGYTF. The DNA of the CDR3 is TGTGCCAGCAGCCAAGTCGAGACCCTATATGGCTACACCTTC.

CDR3 sequence reads: CASSQGPIVSGGINNEQFF. The CDR3 bases are TGTGCCAGCAGCCAGGGCCCCATTGTGAGCGGGGGGATTAACAATGAGCAGTTCTTC. The chain links TRBV3-1 to TRBJ2-1; 9 nucleotides align to TRBD2. Losses at the gene ends were 3 bases for V and 5 bases for J; bases not matched to a gene: 17. Germline assignment: CDR1 LGHDT and CDR2 YNNKEL (reference sequence). The CDR3 covers 19 residues.

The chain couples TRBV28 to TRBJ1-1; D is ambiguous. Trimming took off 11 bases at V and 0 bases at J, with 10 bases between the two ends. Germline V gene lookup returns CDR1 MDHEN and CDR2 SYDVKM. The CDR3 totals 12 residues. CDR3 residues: CASEAVNTEAFF. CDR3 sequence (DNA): TGTGCCTCCGAGGCAGTGAACACTGAAGCTTTCTTT.

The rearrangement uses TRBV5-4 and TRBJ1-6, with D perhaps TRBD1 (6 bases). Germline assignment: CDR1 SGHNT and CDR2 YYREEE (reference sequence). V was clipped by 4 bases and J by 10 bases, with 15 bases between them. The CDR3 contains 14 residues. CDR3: CASSGGRGGSPLHF. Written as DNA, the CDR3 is TGTGCCAGCAGCGGGGGGAGAGGGGGATCACCCCTCCACTTT.